This TCR beta chain was observed in a study of T-cell memory formation after mild COVID-19. Overall study context: TCR clusters mostly belonged to single donors.

Study-level findings and limits: Memory from before infection featured some responding clones, which suggests cross-reactive memory joined.

Of note for this clonotype: No antigen is known for it.

The V gene lost 2 bases and the J gene lost 10 bases, with 8 bases spanning the gap. Germline CDR1 reads SGHNT; CDR2 reads YYREEE (reference sequence). The CDR3 is made up of 11 amino acids. MiXCR, run by TCRdb on the 5' RACE reads, gives a single entry per CDR3 protein. The sample records some 450,000 distinct CDR3 sequences, roughly 20% being singletons. Material: PBMCs or a T cell subset sorted from them (not recorded which). This TCR was sampled from an adult woman who had mild COVID-19 (a few samples of this study predate the infection). Cell type and time point are not known. The chain couples TRBV5-4 to TRBJ2-3; no reliable D call. CDR3 loop: CASSFDGAQYF. The DNA of the CDR3 is TGTGCCAGCAGCTTCGATGGTGCGCAGTATTTT.